The entry that follows covers one T cell receptor beta chain sequence. The CDR3 contains 18 residues. Trimming took 6 bases from V and 0 from J; bases not matched to a gene: 9. Per germline, CDR1 MDHEN and CDR2 SYDVKM. One entry per CDR3 protein results from TCRdb running MiXCR on the 5' RACE reads. The repertoire holds some 500,000 distinct CDR3 sequences, with about 14% as singletons. The sample originates from a study of T cells after yellow fever vaccination. The origin of this receptor is a man aged 25-40 years who received the YFV17D yellow fever vaccine. The chain links TRBV28 to TRBJ2-6, with 9 nucleotides matching TRBD1. Sample: PBMCs, taken on the day of the yellow fever booster vaccination. The CDR3 DNA follows: TGTGCCAGCAGACTAGGACAGGGGAAGAGCTCTGGGGCCAACGTCCTGACTTTC. This sequence encodes CASRLGQGKSSGANVLTF.